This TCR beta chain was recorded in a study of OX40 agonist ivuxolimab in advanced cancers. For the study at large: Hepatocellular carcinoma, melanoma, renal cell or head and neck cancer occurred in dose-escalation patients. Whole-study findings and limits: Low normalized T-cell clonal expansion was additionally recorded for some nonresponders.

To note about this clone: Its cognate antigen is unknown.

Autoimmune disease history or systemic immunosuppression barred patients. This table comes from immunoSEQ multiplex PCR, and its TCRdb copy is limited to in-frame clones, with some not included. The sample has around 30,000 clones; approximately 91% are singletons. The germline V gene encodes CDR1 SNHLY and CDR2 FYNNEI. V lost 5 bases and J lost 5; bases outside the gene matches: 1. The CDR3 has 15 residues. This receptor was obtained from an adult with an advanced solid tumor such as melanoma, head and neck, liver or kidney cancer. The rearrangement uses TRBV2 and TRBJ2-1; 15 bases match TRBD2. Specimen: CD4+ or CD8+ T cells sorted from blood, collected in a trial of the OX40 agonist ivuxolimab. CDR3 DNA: TGTGCCAGCAGTCGGACTAGCGGGAGGGACAATGAGCAGTTCTTC. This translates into CASSRTSGRDNEQFF.